This T cell receptor (beta chain) derives from a study of T cells in localized non-small cell lung cancer. Between the trimmed V and J ends, which lost 7 bases and 8 bases, there was a span of 16 bases. The V gene's germline CDR1 is SGDLS and CDR2 YYNGEE. The CDR3 runs to 13 residues. By sample share, this clone is medium-sized. Its antigen is unidentified. Sequencing used immunoSEQ multiplex PCR; TCRdb keeps in-frame clones, though not all of them. The sample contains roughly 10,000 clones, less than 30% of which appear only once. Study conclusions and caveats: Tumor trailed uninvolved adjacent lung in T cell clonality, which peaked there. Longer overall survival was seen with higher T cell density measured in blood. The study detected a median around 57 of the top 100 tumor clones in adjacent lung.

This clonotype originated in a man aged 35-69 years with stage I lung adenocarcinoma. The chain has TRBV9 and TRBJ2-1; D ambiguous. The sequencing here drew on lung tumor tissue, taken before any cancer treatment. The CDR3 nucleotides are TGTGCCAGCCCCCAGGAGAGAATAGATGAGCAGTTCTTC. As protein: CASPQERIDEQFF.